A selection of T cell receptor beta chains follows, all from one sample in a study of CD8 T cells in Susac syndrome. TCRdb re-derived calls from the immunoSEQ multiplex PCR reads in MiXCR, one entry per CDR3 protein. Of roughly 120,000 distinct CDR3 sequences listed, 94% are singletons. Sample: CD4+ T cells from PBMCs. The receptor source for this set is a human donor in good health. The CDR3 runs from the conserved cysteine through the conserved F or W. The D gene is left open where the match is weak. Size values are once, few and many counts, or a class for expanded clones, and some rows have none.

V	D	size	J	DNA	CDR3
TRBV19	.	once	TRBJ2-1	TGTGCCAGTAGTACCAGTGGCAATGAGCAGTTCTTC	CASSTSGNEQFF
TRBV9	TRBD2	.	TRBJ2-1	TGTGCCAGCAGCGTAATTAGCGGGAGGTTCAATGAGCAGTTCTTC	CASSVISGRFNEQFF
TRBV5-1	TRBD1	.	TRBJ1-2	TGCGCCAGCAGCTCCTGGGACAGCTCCACAGGGGGCTACACCTTC	CASSSWDSSTGGYTF
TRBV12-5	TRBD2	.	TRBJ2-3	TGTGCTAGTGGGATTGCTAGCGGGAGGTATACGCAGTATTTT	CASGIASGRYTQYF
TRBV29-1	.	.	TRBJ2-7	TGCAGCGTTGTTTGGGGTATGGTTCACGAGCAGTACTTC	CSVVWGMVHEQYF
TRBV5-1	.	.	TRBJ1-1	TGCGCCAGCAGCTTGGGAAGGACCAACACTGAAGCTTTCTTT	CASSLGRTNTEAFF
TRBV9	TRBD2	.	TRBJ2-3	TGTGCCAGCAGCCACCGAGCGGGAGGGACCACAGATACGCAGTATTTT	CASSHRAGGTTDTQYF
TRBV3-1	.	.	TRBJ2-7	TGTGCCAGCAGCCAGTCTCCGGGCCAGAACTACGAGCAGTACTTC	CASSQSPGQNYEQYF
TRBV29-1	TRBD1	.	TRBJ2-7	TGCAGCGCCTCCGGGACAGGGCCAATTTTGGCTAGCGCCCTCTCCTACGAGCAGTACTTC	CSASGTGPILASALSYEQYF
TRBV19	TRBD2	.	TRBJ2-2	TGTGCCAGTAGTATAGTGAGCGGGAGCACCGGGGAGCTGTTTTTT	CASSIVSGSTGELFF
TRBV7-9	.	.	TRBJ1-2	TGTGCCAGCAGCTCATATGGGGGTGAAGGAGGCTACACCTTC	CASSSYGGEGGYTF
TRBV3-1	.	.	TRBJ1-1	TGTGCCAGCAGCCAAGATGTACAGTCGAACACTGAAGCTTTCTTT	CASSQDVQSNTEAFF
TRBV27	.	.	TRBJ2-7	TGTGCCAGCAGTCCACGGGACCGGACTGTTTACGAGCAGTACTTC	CASSPRDRTVYEQYF
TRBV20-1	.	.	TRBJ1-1	TGCAGTGCTGGATACAGAATCACTGAAGCTTTCTTT	CSAGYRITEAFF
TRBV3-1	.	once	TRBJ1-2	TGTGCCAGCAGCCAAGATACGGGGTCCGGTGGCTATGGCTACACCTTC	CASSQDTGSGGYGYTF
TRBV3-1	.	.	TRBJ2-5	TGTGCCAGCAGCCCAGACCGCCTCAGGGTGATCCAAGAGACCCAGTACTTC	CASSPDRLRVIQETQYF
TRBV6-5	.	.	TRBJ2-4	TGTGCCAGCAGCCCTCGGGGCGGACAGCAAAACATTCAGTACTTC	CASSPRGGQQNIQYF
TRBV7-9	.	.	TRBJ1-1	TGTGCCAGCAGCCGGACAACTCAGGAGGCAGGGACTGAAGCTTTCTTT	CASSRTTQEAGTEAFF
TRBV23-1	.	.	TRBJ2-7	TGCGCCAGCAGTCAAGGGCCAGAAGTATCGGACGAGCAGTACTTC	CASSQGPEVSDEQYF
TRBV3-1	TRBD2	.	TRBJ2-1	TGTGCCAGCAGCCAAGTGTCAGGACTAGCATCCAACAATGAGCAGTTCTTC	CASSQVSGLASNNEQFF
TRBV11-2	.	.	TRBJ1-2	TGTGCCAGCAGCTTTCTCCCATACCCCACGGGCGGCTACACCTTC	CASSFLPYPTGGYTF
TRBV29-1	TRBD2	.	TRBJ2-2	TGCAGCGTTGCTAGCGGGAGGGACACCGGGGAGCTGTTTTTT	CSVASGRDTGELFF
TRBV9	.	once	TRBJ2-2	TGTGCCAGCAGCGTAGACGGGGAAGGAACCGGGGAGCTGTTTTTT	CASSVDGEGTGELFF
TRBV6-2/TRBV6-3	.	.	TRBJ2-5	TGTGCCAGCAGTTACTACGGGGAGACCCAGTACTTC	CASSYYGETQYF
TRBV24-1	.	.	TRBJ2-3	TGTGCCACCAGTGAGGGGGGAGTCGAAACGCAGTATTTT	CATSEGGVETQYF
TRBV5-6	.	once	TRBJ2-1	TGTGCCAGCAGCTTTTACAATGAGCAGTTCTTC	CASSFYNEQFF
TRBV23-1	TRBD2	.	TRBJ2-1	TGCGCCAGCAGTCATCAAAGGACTAGCGGGAGGGCCGACGGTGAGCAGTTCTTC	CASSHQRTSGRADGEQFF
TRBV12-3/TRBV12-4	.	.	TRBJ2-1	TGTGCCAGCAGTAGGGACCAATTGATACAGCAGTTCTTC	CASSRDQLIQQFF
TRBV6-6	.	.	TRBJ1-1	TGTGCCAGCACCCGCCCTGGTAACACTGAAGCTTTCTTT	CASTRPGNTEAFF
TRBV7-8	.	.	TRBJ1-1	TGTGCCAGCAGCCTAAGGTGGACTGAAGCTTTCTTT	CASSLRWTEAFF
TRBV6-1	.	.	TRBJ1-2	TGTGCCATCAAAATAGGGGTCGACTATGGCTACACCTTC	CAIKIGVDYGYTF
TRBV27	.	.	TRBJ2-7	TGTGCCAGCAGTTTTACCCCTTTCTCCTACGAGCAGTACTTC	CASSFTPFSYEQYF
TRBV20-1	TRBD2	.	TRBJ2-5	TGCAGTGCTAGAACTAGCGGGAGGGTAGAGACCCAGTACTTC	CSARTSGRVETQYF
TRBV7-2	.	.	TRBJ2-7	TGTGCCAGCAGTCCCGGTCCTCTGGTGCAGTACTTC	CASSPGPLVQYF
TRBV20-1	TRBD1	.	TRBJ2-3	TGCAGTGCTAGAGTGGGACAGGCGGCAGATACGCAGTATTTT	CSARVGQAADTQYF
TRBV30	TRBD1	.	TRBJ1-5	TGTGCCTGGAGTGACTTCGGGACAGGGGGGTTCGGTCAGCCCCAGCATTTT	CAWSDFGTGGFGQPQHF
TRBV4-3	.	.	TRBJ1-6	TGCGCCAGCAGCCAAGATTGGGGACGGATGTTAAATTCACCCCTCCACTTT	CASSQDWGRMLNSPLHF
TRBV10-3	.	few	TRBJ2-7	TGTGCCATCAGTGCTAGCTCCTACGAGCAGTACTTC	CAISASSYEQYF
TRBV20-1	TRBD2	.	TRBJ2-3	TGCAGTGCTGCAGAGGGAGGGCCAATAGATACGCAGTATTTT	CSAAEGGPIDTQYF
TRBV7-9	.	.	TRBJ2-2	TGTGCCAGCAGCTTAAATTCTGGTCAAACCGGGGAGCTGTTTTTT	CASSLNSGQTGELFF
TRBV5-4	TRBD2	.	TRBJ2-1	TGTGCCAGCAGCCCGGTCGTCGGGACTAGAACTCCCAATGAGCAGTTCTTC	CASSPVVGTRTPNEQFF
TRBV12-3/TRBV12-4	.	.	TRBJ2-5	TGTGCCAGCAGTTTAGCGCGGTGGACAAGGGAAGAGACCCAGTACTTC	CASSLARWTREETQYF
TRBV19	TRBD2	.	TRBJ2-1	TGTGCCAGTAGTCGAGCCGGGACTAGCGGGGACTACAATGAGCAGTTCTTC	CASSRAGTSGDYNEQFF
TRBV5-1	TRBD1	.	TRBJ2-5	TGCGCCAGCAGCTTGGATACAGGGGGCCAAGAGACCCAGTACTTC	CASSLDTGGQETQYF
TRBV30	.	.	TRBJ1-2	.	CAWSVGQGARNTF
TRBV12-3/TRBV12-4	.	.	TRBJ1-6	TGTGCCAGCGAATTCGGGGCCGGTTCCATTAATTCACCCCTCCACTTT	CASEFGAGSINSPLHF
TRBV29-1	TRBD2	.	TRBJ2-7	TGCAGCGTTGAAGCTAGCGGGATCTACGAGCAGTACTTC	CSVEASGIYEQYF
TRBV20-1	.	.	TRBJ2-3	TGCAGTGCTCTCCGACTAACAGATACGCAGTATTTT	CSALRLTDTQYF
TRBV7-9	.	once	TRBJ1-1	TGTGCCAGCAGCGCCCAGGGGTGGGGGACTGAAGCTTTCTTT	CASSAQGWGTEAFF
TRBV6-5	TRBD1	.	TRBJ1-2	TGTGCCAGCAGTAACGACAGGGGTGGAATAGTGGATGGCTACACCTTC	CASSNDRGGIVDGYTF
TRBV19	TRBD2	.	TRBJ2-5	TGTGCCAGTAGTATAAGCGGGGGCCCCCAAGAGACCCAGTACTTC	CASSISGGPQETQYF